The rows below give T cell receptor beta chains drawn from one sample of a study of OX40 agonist ivuxolimab in advanced cancers. The repertoire was sequenced with immunoSEQ multiplex PCR; TCRdb's copy has only in-frame clones and lacks some. There are 90,000 to 95,000 clones in the sample; around 87% occur only once, and 4.5% to 5.5% lies in the top ten. This sample comprised CD4+ or CD8+ T cells sorted from blood, obtained in a trial of the OX40 agonist ivuxolimab. The source of these receptors is an adult with an advanced solid tumor such as melanoma, head and neck, liver or kidney cancer. CDR3s include the opening cysteine and the closing phenylalanine or tryptophan. A D gene is named only where the DNA matches it firmly. Clone size appears in some rows only: once, few, many, or a class for an expanded clone.

TGTGCCAGCAGTGTATCCGGGCGGTACACTGAAGCTTTCTTT	CASSVSGRYTEAFF	14	.	.	TRBV6-1	TRBJ1-1
TGTGCCAGCAGCTCCCGGACAGGGGTGGGCGAGCAGTACTTC	CASSSRTGVGEQYF	14	TRBD1	.	TRBV7-3	TRBJ2-7
TGTGCCAGCAGCTCATCTTCGATTAGGGGCTACACCTTC	CASSSSSIRGYTF	13	.	.	TRBV7-3	TRBJ1-2
TGCAGCGCCGAAGGGACGGGGGGAGCCAAAAACATTCAGTACTTC	CSAEGTGGAKNIQYF	15	TRBD2	.	TRBV29-1	TRBJ2-4
TGTGCCACGTCGGGGGGGATCGAAACTGAAGCTTTCTTT	CATSGGIETEAFF	13	.	once	TRBV19	TRBJ1-1
TGTGCCAGCAGTTTCGGGACGGAGAAGCTGTTTTTT	CASSFGTEKLFF	12	.	.	TRBV27	TRBJ2-2
TGTGCCAGCCGATCCGGGGAGATCACTGAAGCTTTCTTT	CASRSGEITEAFF	13	.	.	TRBV2	TRBJ1-1
TGTGCCAGCAGCGTAGACGGACGTACAAACATTCAGTACTTC	CASSVDGRTNIQYF	14	.	.	TRBV9	TRBJ2-4
TGTGCCAGTCGCGCGAGGTACCAAGAGACCCAGTACTTC	CASRARYQETQYF	13	.	.	TRBV19	TRBJ2-5
TGTGCCAGCAGTCCTAGCGGAACGAACACCGGGGAGCTGTTTTTT	CASSPSGTNTGELFF	15	TRBD2	.	TRBV27	TRBJ2-2
TGTGCCAGCAGCCAACACAGCAATTATGGCTACACCTTC	CASSQHSNYGYTF	13	.	.	TRBV14	TRBJ1-2
TGCGCCAGCAGTTCAGCCAACACCGGGGAGCTGTTTTTT	CASSSANTGELFF	13	.	.	TRBV10-1	TRBJ2-2
TGTGCCAGCAGCTCGGGACAGCCCGGAAACACCATATATTTT	CASSSGQPGNTIYF	14	TRBD1	few	TRBV5-6	TRBJ1-3
TGTGCCTGGAACAGGGGAATCTGGACTAGCAGCTACAATGAGCAGTTCTTC	CAWNRGIWTSSYNEQFF	17	.	.	TRBV30	TRBJ2-1
TGCGCCAGCAGCAACCCGGGCCGAGGTTCGGGTGGCTACACCTTC	CASSNPGRGSGGYTF	15	.	.	TRBV5-1	TRBJ1-2
TGTGCCAGTAGCGTCCTAGCCAAAAACATTCAGTACTTC	CASSVLAKNIQYF	13	.	.	TRBV19	TRBJ2-4
TGTGCCAGCGTCTCGTCGTTGGGGGGGCGCACTGAAGCTTTCTTT	CASVSSLGGRTEAFF	15	.	.	TRBV6-5	TRBJ1-1
TGTGCCAGCAGTTTACAGCGCCCGGATGGCTACACCTTC	CASSLQRPDGYTF	13	.	.	TRBV28	TRBJ1-2
TGTGCCAGTAGTAAGGGGACAGCGCCCGTTTGGGGTGAGCAGTTCTTC	CASSKGTAPVWGEQFF	16	TRBD1	.	TRBV19	TRBJ2-1
TGTGCCAGCAGCTCTCCCGTTGGGGGAGAGTTGGGTGAGCAGTTCTTC	CASSSPVGGELGEQFF	16	.	.	TRBV5-4	TRBJ2-1